Below, 27 T cell receptor beta chains from the same sample are listed, as sequenced in a study of T cell responses to AZD1222 COVID-19 vaccine. The data were produced by immunoSEQ multiplex PCR, yet TCRdb's version contains in-frame clones alone and is incomplete. The sample lists about 130,000 clones, 80% to 95% occurring once. The sequencing here drew on peripheral blood, taken 28 days after the second AZD1222 dose. These receptors all come from an adult who received the AZD1222 COVID-19 vaccine.

The V gene is TRBV6-1, the J gene TRBJ1-2; 7 positions match TRBD1. J lost 8 bases, V lost 3 bases, and 6 bases had no gene match. The CDR3 contains 13 residues. Germline V CDR1 and CDR2: MNHNS, SASEGT. CDR3 region: CASSEEGASGYTF. The CDR3 bases are TGTGCCAGCAGTGAGGAGGGGGCGTCCGGCTACACCTTC.

This chain links TRBV28 with TRBJ1-1; 7 nucleotides align to TRBD1. CDR3 size: 14 residues. Germline CDR1 reads MDHEN; CDR2 reads SYDVKM. The V gene end was trimmed by 6 bases and the J gene end by 4 bases; junction bases not matched to a gene: 8. The CDR3 DNA sequence: TGTGCCAGCAGACAGGACAGGCGGGGCACTGAAGCTTTCTTT. It specifies CASRQDRRGTEAFF. Drawing the rest from reference TRBV28 and TRBJ1-1, the complete variable domain is DVKVTQSSRYLVKRTGEKVFLECVQDMDHENMFWYRQDPGLGLRLIYFSYDVKMKEKGDIPEGYSVSREKKERFSLILESASTNQTSMYLCASRQDRRGTEAFFGQGTRLTVV.

This clone was seen a single time. This sequence joins TRBV6-5 and TRBJ1-2; TRBD1 might be the D (6 bases). This CDR3 is built from 14 residues. V was pared by 7 bases and J by 7 bases, with 19 bases between. The germline V gene encodes CDR1 MNHEY and CDR2 SVGAGI. The CDR3: CASTSQQGSSGYTF. The CDR3, as DNA: TGTGCCAGCACTAGTCAACAGGGTTCCTCTGGCTACACCTTC.

The V and J genes are TRBV7-3 and TRBJ1-1; possibly TRBD1 for D (6 bases). This CDR3 contains 13 residues. The germline CDR1 and CDR2 sequences are SGHTA and FQGTGA. Trimming cost V 4 bases and J 1 base, with 7 bases left between them. CDR3 coding DNA: TGTGCCAGCAGCTCAGGGGCGAACACTGAAGCTTTCTTT. This codes for CASSSGANTEAFF. Drawing the rest from reference TRBV7-3 and TRBJ1-1, the complete variable domain is GAGVSQTPSNKVTEKGKYVELRCDPISGHTALYWYRQSLGQGPEFLIYFQGTGAADDSGLPNDRFFAVRPEGSVSTLKIQRTERGDSAVYLCASSSGANTEAFFGQGTRLTVV.

The chain links TRBV7-9 to TRBJ1-2; D is unresolved. Germline CDR1 reads SEHNR; CDR2 reads FQNEAQ (reference sequence). Between the trimmed V and J ends, which lost 5 bases and 0 bases, there was a span of 13 bases. This CDR3 has 15 amino acids. CDR3 sequence: CASSPGSKANYGYTF. The CDR3, as DNA: TGTGCCAGCAGCCCAGGTAGTAAAGCTAACTATGGCTACACCTTC.

This chain uses TRBV5-5 with TRBJ1-2, with D tentatively TRBD1 (5 bases). This CDR3 is 13 amino acids long. CDR1 SGHKS and CDR2 YYEKEE come from the germline V gene (reference sequence). V was cut by 4 bases and J by 8 bases, with 15 bases left in between. The CDR3 DNA is TGTGCCAGCAGCCCCGGGGGTTCGTGGGGCTACACCTTC. It codes for CASSPGGSWGYTF.

The V call is TRBV20-1, the J call TRBJ1-2; possible D gene TRBD1, 6 bases. Trimming took off 3 bases at V and 11 bases at J, with 13 bases between the two ends. Germline assignment: CDR1 DFQATT and CDR2 SNEGSKA (reference sequence). The CDR3 runs 11 residues. CDR3 amino acids: CSASPGALYTF. CDR3 coding DNA: TGCAGTGCTAGTCCAGGGGCCCTTTACACCTTC.

The rearrangement links TRBV20-1 to TRBJ2-7; D unresolved. The CDR3 spans 13 residues. Germline CDR1 is DFQATT and CDR2 is SNEGSKA (reference sequence). Trimming left V 3 bases short and J 3 bases short, with 12 bases between. The CDR3 is CSASAPAGYEQYF. Here the CDR3 DNA reads TGCAGTGCTAGTGCCCCGGCCGGCTACGAGCAGTACTTC.

V and J are TRBV2 and TRBJ1-2; maybe TRBD1 (6 bases). Germline-derived CDR1 and CDR2 are SNHLY and FYNNEI. V was shortened by 0 bases and J by 5 bases, with 13 bases between the two germline ends. This CDR3 is 15 amino acids long. The CDR3: CASSEATLGAYGYTF. The CDR3 DNA reads TGTGCCAGCAGTGAAGCAACATTGGGGGCTTATGGCTACACCTTC.

This chain connects TRBV2 to TRBJ1-5; weak D call: TRBD1 (6 bases). The germline gives CDR1 SNHLY, CDR2 FYNNEI. Trimming removed 8 bases from V and 6 bases from J, with 26 bases in between. This CDR3 comprises 17 residues. The CDR3 spells CASRTGVGAGAGQPQHF. CDR3 sequence (DNA): TGTGCCAGCCGCACGGGCGTAGGGGCAGGGGCGGGTCAGCCCCAGCATTTT.

The rearrangement links TRBV2 to TRBJ1-1; D is possibly TRBD1 (5 bases). This CDR3 region has 12 residues. Trimming removed 3 bases from V and 8 bases from J, with 10 bases in between. Germline V gene lookup returns CDR1 SNHLY and CDR2 FYNNEI. CDR3 nucleotides: TGTGCCAGCAGTGAGGGGGTCAGGGAAGCTTTCTTT. The encoded protein is CASSEGVREAFF.

The chain joins TRBV6-2 or TRBV6-3 to TRBJ1-5, with D maybe TRBD1 (5 bases). V was pared by 2 bases and J by 6 bases, with 11 bases between. CDR3 length: 14 residues. Germline loops: CDR1 MNHEY, CDR2 SVGEGT. CDR3 amino acids: CASSYGGIGQPQHF. In DNA, the CDR3 is TGTGCCAGCAGTTACGGGGGAATAGGTCAGCCCCAGCATTTT.

The chain recombines TRBV9 with TRBJ2-2; D possibly uses TRBD1 or TRBD2 (5 bases each). Germline V lookup: CDR1 SGDLS, CDR2 YYNGEE. The CDR3 sequence is 15 residues long. The V and J ends lost 4 bases and 3 bases respectively, with 13 bases between them. CDR3 protein: CASSPRGHDTGELFF. The CDR3 DNA reads TGTGCCAGCAGCCCCCGGGGCCATGACACCGGGGAGCTGTTTTTT.

This rearrangement joins TRBV6-2 or TRBV6-3 to TRBJ1-3; D gene unclear. Germline CDR1 MNHEY, CDR2 SVGEGT. The ends were cut back, 5 bases at V and 2 bases at J, with 13 bases in the middle. CDR3 size: 15 residues. CDR3 sequence: CASSPGGRAGNTIYF. The CDR3 DNA sequence: TGTGCCAGCAGTCCCGGCGGGAGAGCTGGAAACACCATATATTTT.

The CDR3 loop is CASSPPRGNGGYTF. The CDR3 DNA follows: TGTGCCAGCTCGCCTCCAAGGGGTAATGGAGGCTACACCTTC. The V gene is TRBV18, the J gene TRBJ1-2; weak D call: TRBD1 (5 bases). The CDR3 covers 14 residues. The V gene lost 6 bases and the J gene lost 8 bases, with 19 bases spanning the gap. CDR1 is KGHSH and CDR2 is LQKENI in the germline V gene.

This sequence joins TRBV9 and TRBJ1-2; the D gene is possibly TRBD1 (6 bases). This CDR3 has 12 residues. Germline CDR1 reads SGDLS; CDR2 reads YYNGEE. V was pared by 3 bases and J by 6 bases, with 9 bases between. This CDR3 reads CASSAQGDGYTF. The CDR3 DNA is TGTGCCAGCAGCGCACAGGGAGATGGCTACACCTTC.

The V call is TRBV27, the J call TRBJ1-2; D unclear. Trimming shortened V by 0 bases and J by 7 bases, and 9 bases separated the two germline ends. The CDR3 consists of 13 residues. Germline lookup yields CDR1 MNHEY and CDR2 SMNVEV (reference sequence). In DNA form, the CDR3 reads TGTGCCAGCAGTTTATCCGGCGATGGTGGCTACACCTTC. Protein sequence: CASSLSGDGGYTF.

V gene TRBV28 combines with J gene TRBJ2-7; unclear D gene. Germline loops: CDR1 MDHEN, CDR2 SYDVKM. This CDR3 spans 16 amino acids. Trimming took 3 bases from V and 2 from J, leaving 17 bases between them. CDR3 sequence: CASSFVAAVLAYEQYF. DNA of the CDR3: TGTGCCAGCAGTTTCGTCGCGGCGGTCCTCGCCTACGAGCAGTACTTC.

This chain uses TRBV5-5 with TRBJ1-5; D gene ambiguous. Trimming shortened V by 4 bases and J by 2 bases, and 16 bases separated the two germline ends. CDR1 SGHKS and CDR2 YYEKEE come from the germline V gene (reference sequence). CDR3 size: 16 residues. The CDR3 nucleotides read TGTGCCAGCAGCCCCCTAAGTCGGAGGGGCAATCAGCCCCAGCATTTT. Its protein is CASSPLSRRGNQPQHF.

This clone was recorded once. As DNA, the CDR3 is TGTGCCAGCTCACCAGTGGGCAGGACCGGGGAGCTGTTTTTT. It codes for CASSPVGRTGELFF. The chain links TRBV18 to TRBJ2-2; D gene ambiguous. Germline V gene data show CDR1 as KGHSH and CDR2 as LQKENI. The CDR3 spans 14 residues. V gave up 2 bases and J gave up 5 bases, with 9 bases separating them.

J is TRBJ2-7 and V is TRBV11-2; the D gene is possibly TRBD2 (5 bases). Germline assignment: CDR1 SGHAT and CDR2 FQNNGV. V lost 0 bases to trimming and J lost 2 bases, with 11 bases between them. This CDR3 contains 15 residues. The CDR3 sequence is CASSLDVAGPYEQYF. In DNA, the CDR3 is TGTGCCAGCAGCTTAGATGTCGCGGGCCCCTACGAGCAGTACTTC.

The J gene is TRBJ2-2, the V gene TRBV2; 7 bases are shared with TRBD1. CDR3 size: 14 residues. Germline V CDR1 and CDR2: SNHLY, FYNNEI. J lost 3 bases, V lost 6 bases, and 4 bases had no gene match. CDR3 sequence: CASSGDRYTGELFF. The CDR3 DNA sequence: TGTGCCAGCAGCGGGGACAGATACACCGGGGAGCTGTTTTTT.

V usage is TRBV2 and J usage is TRBJ1-5, with a possible D match to TRBD1 (5 bases). Germline V CDR1 and CDR2: SNHLY, FYNNEI. Trimming took off 6 bases at V and 5 bases at J, with 14 bases between the two ends. This CDR3 comprises 14 residues. DNA for the CDR3: TGTGCCAGCAGGGGACGACAGCTCTATCAGCCCCAGCATTTT. The encoded protein is CASRGRQLYQPQHF.

This clone has just one count. This chain links TRBV2 with TRBJ2-3; D remains ambiguous. Germline V gene sequence: CDR1 SNHLY, CDR2 FYNNEI. Trimming cost V 8 bases and J 4 bases, with 10 bases left between them. This CDR3 is built from 12 residues. The CDR3 is CASASNADTQYF. The CDR3 DNA reads as TGTGCCAGCGCCAGCAATGCAGATACGCAGTATTTT.

This clone was detected once. CDR3 region: CASSKDRSYGYTF. CDR3 DNA: TGTGCCAGCAGTAAGGACAGAAGCTATGGCTACACCTTC. The chain combines TRBV6-5 with TRBJ1-2, with a possible D match to TRBD1 (6 bases). V lost 5 bases and J 4 bases, leaving 11 bases between the germline ends. The germline V gene has CDR1 MNHEY and CDR2 SVGAGI. The CDR3 sequence is 13 residues long.

The V call is TRBV7-2, the J call TRBJ2-7; 12 nucleotides match TRBD1. Germline loops: CDR1 SGHTA, CDR2 FQGNSA. This CDR3 spans 16 amino acids. V dropped 5 bases and J dropped 4; count of bases not matched to a gene: 9. The CDR3 loop reads CASSPIGTGGGYEQYF. The DNA of the CDR3 is TGTGCCAGCAGCCCGATCGGGACAGGGGGCGGGTACGAGCAGTACTTC.

The genes are TRBV15 and TRBJ1-2, with D hard to call. Trimming pared 4 bases from V and 4 bases from J, leaving 16 bases between. The CDR3 length is 15 residues. Germline assignment: CDR1 LNHNV and CDR2 YYDKDF (reference sequence). The DNA of the CDR3 is TGTGCCACCAGCATACCTAGTGCAGACTTCTATGGCTACACCTTC. Protein sequence: CATSIPSADFYGYTF.